This passage covers 20 T cell receptor beta chains from one sample sequenced in a study of T cell repertoires in cytomegalovirus infection. TCRdb reprocessed the reads with MiXCR, giving one entry per CDR3 protein. In the table there are about 150,000 distinct CDR3 sequences, about a quarter of which are singletons. Material for sequencing was PBMCs. These receptors all come from a human donor in good health (CMV status not recorded). Some clones in this sample may be carry-over from other donors' samples.

A few counts support this clonotype. The chain carries TRBV27 and TRBJ1-5; D call uncertain. The germline gives CDR1 MNHEY, CDR2 SMNVEV (reference sequence). There are 15 residues in the CDR3. V lost 3 bases to trimming and J lost 0 bases, with 9 bases between them. CDR3 residues: CASSLVSHSNQPQHF. The DNA of the CDR3 is TGTGCCAGCAGTTTGGTCAGCCATAGCAATCAGCCCCAGCATTTT.

Only a few counts were recorded for this clonotype. The chain employs TRBV20-1 and TRBJ2-3; D perhaps matches TRBD1 (5 bases). CDR3 size: 16 residues. V gave up 0 bases and J gave up 6 bases, with 19 bases separating them. CDR1 and CDR2 from the germline V gene are DFQATT and SNEGSKA (reference sequence). CDR3 nucleotides: TGCAGTGCTAGAGATAAAGGGGTGATGGGCCGCGATACGCAGTATTTT. It translates to CSARDKGVMGRDTQYF.

The chain has TRBV12-5 and TRBJ2-2; D is possibly TRBD1 or TRBD2 (7 bases each). The CDR3 is 14 amino acids. Looked up from germline, CDR1 is LGHNT and CDR2 is FRNRAP. Trimming removed 5 bases from V and 6 bases from J, with 13 bases in between. The CDR3 bases are TGTGCTAGTGGTCCTGCAGGGGGGGCCGGGGAGCTGTTTTTT. This codes for CASGPAGGAGELFF.

The sample holds a few counts of this clonotype. V is TRBV19 and J is TRBJ1-5; possible D gene TRBD1, 6 bases. The CDR3 is 15 residues long. The germline V and J ends were trimmed by 0 bases and 7 bases, with 13 bases remaining between them. The V gene's germline CDR1 is LNHDA and CDR2 SQIVND (reference sequence). CDR3 region: CASSIETGSRQPQHF. The CDR3 DNA sequence: TGTGCCAGTAGTATAGAAACAGGGTCAAGGCAGCCCCAGCATTTT.

The rearrangement links TRBV11-2 to TRBJ2-3, with 9 bases identical to TRBD2. Germline V gives CDR1 SGHAT, CDR2 FQNNGV. The CDR3 is 16 amino acids. Trimming at V came to 5 bases and at J to 3 bases, leaving 9 bases not matched to a gene. The CDR3 reads CASSTRLAVGTDTQYF. In DNA, the CDR3 is TGTGCCAGCAGCACACGACTAGCGGTCGGGACAGATACGCAGTATTTT.

The chain uses TRBV28 and TRBJ2-7; perhaps TRBD1 as D (7 bases). This CDR3 is built from 13 residues. Trimming took 2 bases from V and 5 from J, leaving 10 bases between them. CDR1 and CDR2 from the germline V gene are MDHEN and SYDVKM. CDR3 nucleotides: TGTGCCAGCAGTTTACAGGGGGAGGACGAGCAGTACTTC. Residues: CASSLQGEDEQYF.

This chain links TRBV28 with TRBJ2-5; D is perhaps TRBD1 (6 bases). CDR3 length: 15 residues. V lost 1 base and J lost 5, with 14 bases in between. Germline V CDR1 and CDR2: MDHEN, SYDVKM. CDR3 DNA: TGTGCCAGCAGTTTATACAGGGCCCGGAGGGAGACCCAGTACTTC. It is translated as CASSLYRARRETQYF. Complete variable domain (other parts from reference TRBV28 and TRBJ2-5): DVKVTQSSRYLVKRTGEKVFLECVQDMDHENMFWYRQDPGLGLRLIYFSYDVKMKEKGDIPEGYSVSREKKERFSLILESASTNQTSMYLCASSLYRARRETQYFGPGTRLLVL.

This clonotype turned up a few times. The genes are TRBV14 and TRBJ1-2; 10 bases are a match to TRBD1. This CDR3 has 17 amino acids. CDR1 is SGHDN, CDR2 FVKESK, per germline. J gave up 8 bases and V 0 bases, and 12 bases lay outside the gene matches. The CDR3 protein is CASSQDTSGTGVKGYTF. CDR3 nucleotide sequence: TGTGCCAGCAGCCAAGATACTTCGGGGACAGGGGTAAAGGGCTACACCTTC.

The chain uses TRBV2 and TRBJ2-7; possible D gene TRBD2, 6 bases. Trimming removed 8 bases from V and 4 bases from J, with 18 bases in between. Germline loops: CDR1 SNHLY, CDR2 FYNNEI. This CDR3 is 14 amino acids long. CDR3 bases: TGTGCCAGCCAAGCCAAAGGGGACTTATACGAGCAGTACTTC. Its protein is CASQAKGDLYEQYF.

This clonotype has ten or more counts. The gene calls are TRBV7-2 and TRBJ2-3, with D possibly matching TRBD2 (5 bases). The germline V and J ends were trimmed by 0 bases and 1 base, with 8 bases remaining between them. This CDR3 contains 15 residues. Looked up from germline, CDR1 is SGHTA and CDR2 is FQGNSA. The CDR3 loop is CASSLAGAGTDTQYF. The CDR3 DNA is TGTGCCAGCAGCTTAGCGGGAGCCGGCACAGATACGCAGTATTTT.

This clonotype came up a few times. V gene TRBV10-3 combines with J gene TRBJ2-7; the D gene is possibly TRBD2 (6 bases). CDR1 ENHRY and CDR2 SYGVKD come from the germline V gene. This CDR3 is 15 amino acids long. The V end was cut by 6 bases, the J end by 1 base, with 16 bases between. CDR3 protein: CAIRDLARDSYEQYF. The CDR3 region has the DNA TGTGCCATCAGGGATCTAGCGCGCGATTCCTACGAGCAGTACTTC.

This clonotype was recorded a few times. The V gene is TRBV20-1, the J gene TRBJ1-1, with D perhaps matching TRBD1 (5 bases). V was cut by 4 bases and J by 4 bases, with 19 bases left in between. CDR3 length equals 15 residues. Germline CDR1 reads DFQATT; CDR2 reads SNEGSKA (reference sequence). CDR3 region: CSATLGPAGTTEAFF. CDR3 DNA sequence: TGCAGTGCTACCCTAGGGCCGGCCGGGACCACTGAAGCTTTCTTT.

This clonotype was recorded at least ten times. The chain is built from TRBV7-9 and TRBJ1-5; TRBD1 matches at 8 bases. CDR1 SEHNR and CDR2 FQNEAQ come from the germline V gene (reference sequence). With 10 bases clipped from V and 6 bases from J, the junction kept 8 bases outside the gene matches. The CDR3 loop spans 13 amino acids. In DNA, the CDR3 is TGTGCCACCTCGACAGGGGAGAGTCAGCCCCAGCATTTT. It specifies CATSTGESQPQHF.

This chain joins TRBV14 and TRBJ2-1, with D possibly matching TRBD1 (6 bases). V dropped 1 base and J dropped 6 bases, with 7 bases sitting between them. In germline, CDR1 is SGHDN, CDR2 FVKESK. The CDR3 loop spans 13 amino acids. CDR3 amino acids: CASSQVRGNEQFF. CDR3 nucleotides: TGTGCCAGCAGCCAAGTCAGGGGCAATGAGCAGTTCTTC.

A note on this clonotype: A single base separates this from a much larger clone, so it may be a read error. V and J are TRBV6-8 and TRBJ1-2; D is uncertain. V lost 0 bases to trimming and J lost 7 bases, with 12 bases between them. The germline V gene has CDR1 MNHGY and CDR2 SAAAGT. There are 14 residues in the CDR3. CDR3 amino acids: CASSYSKGILGYTF. The DNA of the CDR3 is TGTGCCAGCAGTTACTCGAAGGGAATCCTTGGCTACACCTTC.

The table lists this clonotype with a few counts. V and J are TRBV6-6 and TRBJ2-1; D is perhaps TRBD2 (6 bases). Germline-derived CDR1 and CDR2 are MNHNY and SVGAGI (reference sequence). V was clipped by 5 bases and J by 2 bases, with 22 bases between them. This CDR3 is 18 amino acids long. The CDR3 spells CASSQRGGLSKTYNEQFF. CDR3 sequence (DNA): TGTGCCAGCAGTCAAAGGGGAGGATTGTCCAAAACCTACAATGAGCAGTTCTTC.

This clonotype was picked up a small number of times. V is TRBV6-5 and J is TRBJ1-5; D is undetermined. Germline assignment: CDR1 MNHEY and CDR2 SVGAGI. The germline V and J ends were trimmed by 4 bases and 0 bases, with 4 bases remaining between them. The CDR3 length is 13 residues. The CDR3 spells CASSFASNQPQHF. CDR3 bases: TGTGCCAGCAGTTTCGCTAGCAATCAGCCCCAGCATTTT.

The table lists this clonotype with a few counts. The chain joins TRBV20-1 to TRBJ1-2, with D tentatively TRBD1 (6 bases). Per germline, CDR1 DFQATT and CDR2 SNEGSKA (reference sequence). The CDR3 is 14 amino acids. V was cut by 3 bases and J by 2 bases, with 13 bases left in between. CDR3 sequence reads: CSASRGLGNYGYTF. The CDR3 nucleotides are TGCAGTGCTAGCCGGGGGCTCGGAAACTATGGCTACACCTTC.

The chain links TRBV28 to TRBJ2-1, with D unclear. The CDR3 runs 13 residues. Germline V gives CDR1 MDHEN, CDR2 SYDVKM. Trimming took off 3 bases at V and 6 bases at J, with 9 bases between the two ends. This CDR3 is CASSFPPTNEQFF. CDR3 bases: TGTGCCAGCAGTTTCCCACCCACCAATGAGCAGTTCTTC.

A few counts support this clonotype. The chain couples TRBV29-1 to TRBJ2-1; D possibly corresponds to TRBD2 (6 bases). The CDR3 length is 13 residues. From germline, CDR1 is SQVTM and CDR2 ANQGSEA. Here the CDR3 reads CSVRRAGYNEQFF. The CDR3 coding sequence is TGCAGTGTTAGGAGGGCCGGGTACAATGAGCAGTTCTTC.